This T cell receptor (beta chain) stems from a study of T cell responses to AZD1222 COVID-19 vaccine. Study-wide results and caveats: Nearly half of unique spike-specific TCRs reportedly avoided B.1.351 and B.1.1.7 mutated regions.

Profiling relied on immunoSEQ multiplex PCR, and the TCRdb table lists in-frame clones only, not all of them. The sample contains more than 100,000 clones, over 85% of which appear only once. Regarding this clone: Its antigen is unknown.

V was cut by 3 bases and J by 5 bases, with 11 bases left in between. The CDR3 is made up of 15 amino acids. Germline lookup yields CDR1 MNHEY and CDR2 SMNVEV (reference sequence). The TCR sequence derives from an adult in good health. The material sequenced was peripheral blood, taken on day 0 of AZD1222 vaccination. The chain combines TRBV27 with TRBJ1-6; D is uncertain. The CDR3, as DNA: TGTGCCAGCAGTTTTTTGGGAAAAAATAATTCACCCCTCCACTTT. It is translated as CASSFLGKNNSPLHF.